One sample yielded the 21 T cell receptor beta chains listed below, sequenced in a study of blood T cell repertoires in COVID-19. Data came from immunoSEQ multiplex PCR; TCRdb stores just in-frame clones and leaves some out. Among about 76,000 clones listed, around 78% were seen once. Sequenced material: peripheral blood. All receptors come from a human donor in a cohort sampled during active COVID-19.

The CDR3 loop is CASSLGQGGFYEQYF. In DNA form, the CDR3 reads TGTGCCAGCAGCCTTGGACAGGGGGGGTTCTACGAGCAGTACTTC. The genes are TRBV3-1 (or the pseudogene TRBV3-2) and TRBJ2-7; 10 positions match TRBD1. The CDR3 sequence is 15 residues long. Germline CDR1 reads LGHDT; CDR2 reads YNNKEL (reference sequence). The trim removed 4 bases at V and 3 bases at J, leaving 6 bases unmatched.

The chain recombines TRBV4-3 with TRBJ2-1; 8 bases are shared with TRBD2. Germline values: CDR1 LGHNA, CDR2 YSLEER. The V segment lost 3 bases and the J segment 8 bases; nucleotides outside the gene matches: 9. CDR3 length: 15 residues. CDR3 nucleotide sequence: TGCGCCAGCAGCCAGGAACAGCGGGAGATCGATGAGCAGTTCTTC. Protein: CASSQEQREIDEQFF.

This rearrangement joins TRBV7-2 to TRBJ1-1; the D is unclear. CDR3 length equals 15 residues. From germline, CDR1 is SGHTA and CDR2 FQGNSA. V was shortened by 5 bases and J by 0 bases, with 13 bases between the two germline ends. DNA for the CDR3: TGTGCCAGCAGCCTCACCGGGAATTTGAACACTGAAGCTTTCTTT. This codes for CASSLTGNLNTEAFF.

The chain combines TRBV29-1 with TRBJ2-2, with D possibly TRBD2 on 6 matching bases. CDR3 size: 17 residues. Per germline, CDR1 SQVTM and CDR2 ANQGSEA. V lost 3 bases and J 0 bases, leaving 17 bases between the germline ends. This chain's CDR3 is CSVEGTHKPSNTGELFF. For the CDR3, the DNA is TGCAGCGTTGAGGGGACTCACAAGCCCTCGAACACCGGGGAGCTGTTTTTT.

This rearrangement joins TRBV10-2 to TRBJ2-5, with TRBD1 matching 8 bases. J gave up 1 base and V 10 bases, and 11 bases lay outside the gene matches. The CDR3 has 15 residues. Germline-derived CDR1 and CDR2 are WSHSY and SAAADI. The CDR3 protein is CAIAPGTGVQETQYF. The CDR3 DNA follows: TGCGCCATTGCTCCCGGGACAGGTGTCCAAGAGACCCAGTACTTC.

The rearrangement links TRBV6-4 to TRBJ1-5; D gene uncertain. V was shortened by 9 bases and J by 6 bases, with 6 bases between the two germline ends. The germline CDR1 and CDR2 sequences are MRHNA and SNTAGT. This CDR3 region has 10 residues. The CDR3 DNA follows: TGTGCCAGGGGAGGTCAGCCCCAGCATTTT. It codes for CARGGQPQHF.

V usage is TRBV4-3 and J usage is TRBJ1-6, with 9 bases fitting TRBD1. Germline V lookup: CDR1 LGHNA, CDR2 YSLEER. Unmatched junction bases numbered 6, after V lost 0 bases and J lost 9 bases. This CDR3 spans 16 amino acids. DNA of the CDR3: TGCGCCAGCAGCCAAGATTGGGAACAGGGGGCTTCACCCCTCCACTTT. As protein: CASSQDWEQGASPLHF.

The chain combines TRBV6-5 with TRBJ1-1, with D possibly matching TRBD1 (6 bases). The CDR3 extends over 14 amino acids. The germline gives CDR1 MNHEY, CDR2 SVGAGI. With 7 bases removed from V and 6 bases from J, the gap between germline ends came to 18 bases. CDR3 amino acids: CASNLDRTGAEAFF. CDR3 DNA sequence: TGTGCCAGCAACCTCGACAGGACCGGGGCTGAAGCTTTCTTT.

V and J are TRBV12-5 and TRBJ2-7; 11 bases are shared with TRBD2. The CDR3 contains 21 residues. Per the germline V gene, CDR1 is LGHNT and CDR2 is FRNRAP. The V segment lost 1 base and the J segment 4 bases; nucleotides outside the gene matches: 21. The CDR3 sequence: CASGLAHPRLAGRNTGYEQYF. The CDR3 DNA follows: TGTGCTAGTGGTTTGGCGCACCCAAGACTAGCGGGAAGAAACACGGGTTACGAGCAGTACTTC.

This clone showed up just a few times. V is TRBV3-1 (or the pseudogene TRBV3-2) and J is TRBJ2-6; D remains unclear. Looked up from germline, CDR1 is LGHDT and CDR2 is YNNKEL (reference sequence). The CDR3 contains 15 residues. Trimming removed 5 bases at V and 0 bases at J, with 8 bases between. CDR3 protein: CASSYWSSGANVLTF. The CDR3 nucleotides are TGTGCCAGCAGCTATTGGAGCTCTGGGGCCAACGTCCTGACTTTC.

This chain uses TRBV15 with TRBJ2-3; 8 positions agree with TRBD1. The CDR3 has 14 amino acids. J gave up 4 bases and V 1 base, and 1 base lay outside the gene matches. Germline V gene lookup returns CDR1 LNHNV and CDR2 YYDKDF (reference sequence). The CDR3 bases are TGTGCCACCAGCAGAGGACAGGGGTCAGATACGCAGTATTTT. It specifies CATSRGQGSDTQYF.

This clone was counted at least ten times. V and J are TRBV3-1 (or the pseudogene TRBV3-2) and TRBJ1-5, with no clear D. CDR1 LGHDT and CDR2 YNNKEL come from the germline V gene (reference sequence). Trimming pared 0 bases from V and 0 bases from J, leaving 6 bases between. The CDR3 runs to 15 residues. The CDR3 protein is CASSQEGISNQPQHF. Written as DNA, the CDR3 is TGTGCCAGCAGCCAAGAGGGCATTAGCAATCAGCCCCAGCATTTT.

The chain links TRBV2 to TRBJ2-7, with 7 positions matching TRBD2. This CDR3 has 15 residues. Germline values: CDR1 SNHLY, CDR2 FYNNEI. With V trimmed by 6 bases and J by 2 bases, 10 bases remained unmatched. As DNA, the CDR3 is TGTGCCAGCAGGGGCCGACTAGCTAAAGCCTACGAGCAGTACTTC. Its protein product is CASRGRLAKAYEQYF.

The V and J genes are TRBV15 and TRBJ2-2, with D possibly matching TRBD2 (7 bases). With 4 bases removed from V and 4 bases from J, the gap between germline ends came to 13 bases. CDR3 length: 15 amino acids. CDR1 is LNHNV, CDR2 YYDKDF, per germline (reference sequence). The DNA for the CDR3 is TGTGCCACCAGCAAGGGGGGGACGCGCACCGGGGAGCTGTTTTTT. Translating it yields CATSKGGTRTGELFF.

The CDR3 DNA sequence: TGTGCCAGCAGCATCCCGGGACTAGCGGGAGGGCCTGGGTTGAAAGATACGCAGTATTTT. Protein product: CASSIPGLAGGPGLKDTQYF. J is TRBJ2-3 and V is TRBV28; 16 nucleotides align to TRBD2. The germline gives CDR1 MDHEN, CDR2 SYDVKM. Losses at the gene ends were 6 bases for V and 5 bases for J; bases not matched to a gene: 17. The CDR3 length is 20 residues.

The rearrangement uses TRBV30 and TRBJ2-7, with D tentatively TRBD2 (6 bases). The CDR3 has 16 residues. CDR1 is GTSNPN and CDR2 is SVGIG in the germline V gene (reference sequence). Trimming took off 2 bases at V and 7 bases at J, with 24 bases between the two ends. The DNA of the CDR3 is TGTGCCTGGAGTACTACCGCGCGCGGGATTGGAGGGGAGCAGTACTTC. Protein product: CAWSTTARGIGGEQYF.

The count of this clone is one. The chain employs TRBV5-6 and TRBJ2-5; maybe TRBD1 (5 bases). The germline V gene has CDR1 SGHDT and CDR2 YYEEEE. Trimming removed 2 bases from V and 0 bases from J, with 11 bases in between. The CDR3 has 15 residues. The DNA of the CDR3 is TGTGCCAGCAGCTTTTCGACAGCCTACCAAGAGACCCAGTACTTC. Amino acid sequence: CASSFSTAYQETQYF. Drawing the rest from reference TRBV5-6 and TRBJ2-5, the complete variable domain is DAGVTQSPTHLIKTRGQQVTLRCSPKSGHDTVSWYQQALGQGPQFIFQYYEEEERQRGNFPDRFSGHQFPNYSSELNVNALLLGDSALYLCASSFSTAYQETQYFGPGTRLLVL.

The gene calls are TRBV5-6 and TRBJ2-6; 7 bases map to TRBD1. The CDR3 loop spans 16 amino acids. V dropped 6 bases and J dropped 2; count of bases not matched to a gene: 8. Germline V gene lookup returns CDR1 SGHDT and CDR2 YYEEEE. CDR3 nucleotide sequence: TGTGCCAGCACCGAAATTACAGGGGCTGGGGCCAACGTCCTGACTTTC. Protein product: CASTEITGAGANVLTF.

V is TRBV3-1 (or the pseudogene TRBV3-2) and J is TRBJ2-2; weak D call: TRBD1 (5 bases). Germline V gene lookup returns CDR1 LGHDT and CDR2 YNNKEL (reference sequence). The V and J ends lost 10 bases and 7 bases respectively, with 10 bases between them. This CDR3 has 11 residues. DNA for the CDR3: TGTGCCACCGCCGACAGCGGGGAGCTGTTTTTT. It codes for CATADSGELFF.

The CDR3 coding sequence is TGCGCCAGCAGCTTGGAAGGGGTCAACACTGAAGCTTTCTTT. This translates into CASSLEGVNTEAFF. J is TRBJ1-1 and V is TRBV5-1, with D perhaps matching TRBD1 (5 bases). CDR1 and CDR2 from the germline V gene are SGHRS and YFSETQ. The CDR3 contains 14 residues. V lost 0 bases and J lost 2, with 8 bases in between.

The rearrangement joins TRBV27 to TRBJ2-7; 8 positions agree with TRBD1. The J segment lost 5 bases and the V segment lost 6 bases, leaving 6 bases of the junction unmatched. CDR1 is MNHEY and CDR2 is SMNVEV in the germline V gene (reference sequence). The CDR3 spans 13 residues. The CDR3 DNA follows: TGTGCCAGCAGATTCAGGGGGCAGGACGAGCAGTACTTC. Translating gives CASRFRGQDEQYF.